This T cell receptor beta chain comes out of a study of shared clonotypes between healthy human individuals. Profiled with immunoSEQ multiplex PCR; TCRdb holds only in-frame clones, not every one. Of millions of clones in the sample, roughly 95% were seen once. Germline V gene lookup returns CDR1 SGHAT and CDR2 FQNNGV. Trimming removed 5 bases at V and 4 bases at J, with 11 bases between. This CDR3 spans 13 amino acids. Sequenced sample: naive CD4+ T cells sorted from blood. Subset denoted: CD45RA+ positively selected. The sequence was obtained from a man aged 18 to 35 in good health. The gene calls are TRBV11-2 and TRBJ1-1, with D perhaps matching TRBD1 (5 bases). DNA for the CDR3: TGTGCCAGCAGCCCGGGGCAGTTCACTGAAGCTTTCTTT. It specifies CASSPGQFTEAFF. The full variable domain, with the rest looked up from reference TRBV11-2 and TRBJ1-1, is EAGVAQSPRYKIIEKRQSVAFWCNPISGHATLYWYQQILGQGPKLLIQFQNNGVVDDSQLPKDRFSAERLKGVDSTLKIQPAKLEDSAVYLCASSPGQFTEAFFGQGTRLTVV.